The clone carrying this T cell receptor beta chain has ten or more counts. Its specificity is not known. Per the germline V gene, CDR1 is MNHEY and CDR2 is SMNVEV (reference sequence). The length of the CDR3 is 20 residues. Trimming took 2 bases from V and 6 from J, leaving 32 bases between them. Using a J-beta primer mix together with a sample-barcoded 5' primer, a second PCR was run for 7 to 11 cycles. One entry per CDR3 protein results from TCRdb running MiXCR on the 5' RACE reads. The table shows 650,000 or so distinct CDR3 sequences, with approximately 52% occurring only once. The sample originates from a study of blood T cells in healthy people across ages. Study-level findings and limits: When one million T cells were used, diversity estimates were thought to be underestimates. With unsorted PBMCs, a conclusive comparison of naive versus antigen-experienced cells was not possible. For the donors, CMV status was unknown and possibly confounded expanded clonotype changes.

The rearrangement uses TRBV27 and TRBJ2-7, with D maybe TRBD2 (5 bases). Sequencing was carried out using blood. This receptor was obtained from a woman older than 75 in good health. DNA for the CDR3: TGTGCCAGCAGTTTACGCCTTCCATCGGTTAGGTCGGGGTCCGTGGGCGAGCAGTACTTC. It is translated as CASSLRLPSVRSGSVGEQYF.